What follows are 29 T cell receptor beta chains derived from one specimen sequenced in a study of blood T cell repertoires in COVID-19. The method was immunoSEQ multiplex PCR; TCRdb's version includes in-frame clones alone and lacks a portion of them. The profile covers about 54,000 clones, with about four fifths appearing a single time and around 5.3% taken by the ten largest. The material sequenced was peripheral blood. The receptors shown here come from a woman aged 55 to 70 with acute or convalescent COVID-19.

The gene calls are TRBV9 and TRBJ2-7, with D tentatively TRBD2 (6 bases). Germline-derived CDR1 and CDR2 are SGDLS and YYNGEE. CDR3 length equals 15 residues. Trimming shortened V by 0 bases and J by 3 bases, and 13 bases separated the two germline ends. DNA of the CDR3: TGTGCCAGCAGCGTAGGGGCAGGAGGGATCTACGAGCAGTACTTC. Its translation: CASSVGAGGIYEQYF.

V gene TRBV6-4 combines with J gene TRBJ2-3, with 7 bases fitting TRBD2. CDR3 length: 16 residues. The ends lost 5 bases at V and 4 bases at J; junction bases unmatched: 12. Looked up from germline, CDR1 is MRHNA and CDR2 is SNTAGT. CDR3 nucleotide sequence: TGTGCCAGCAGTTCCAAGGGAGGGGTCAGCGCAGATACGCAGTATTTT. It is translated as CASSSKGGVSADTQYF.

Here the CDR3 reads CASSLLLAEEGEQFF. The CDR3 region has the DNA TGTGCCAGCAGCTTACTCCTAGCGGAAGAGGGCGAGCAGTTCTTC. The rearrangement joins TRBV7-9 to TRBJ2-1; TRBD2 matches at 7 bases. J was trimmed by 10 bases and V by 2 bases; bases with no gene match: 11. The CDR3 is 15 residues long. Germline-derived CDR1 and CDR2 are SEHNR and FQNEAQ (reference sequence). Complete variable domain (other parts from reference TRBV7-9 and TRBJ2-1): DTGVSQNPRHKITKRGQNVTFRCDPISEHNRLYWYRQTLGQGPEFLTYFQNEAQLEKSRLLSDRFSAERPKGSFSTLEIQRTEQGDSAMYLCASSLLLAEEGEQFFGPGTRLTVL.

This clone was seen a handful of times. CDR3 protein: CASSLTGQGTGSPLHF. The CDR3 bases are TGCGCCAGCAGCTTGACCGGACAGGGAACGGGTTCACCCCTCCACTTT. The chain joins TRBV5-1 to TRBJ1-6; the match to TRBD1 covers 8 bases. CDR3 length: 16 amino acids. From germline, CDR1 is SGHRS and CDR2 YFSETQ. The ends lost 1 base at V and 9 bases at J; junction bases unmatched: 9.

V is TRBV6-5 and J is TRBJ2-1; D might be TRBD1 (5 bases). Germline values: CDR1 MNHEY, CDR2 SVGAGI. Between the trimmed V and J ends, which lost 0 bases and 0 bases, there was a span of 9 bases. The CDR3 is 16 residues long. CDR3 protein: CASSYSGASSYNEQFF. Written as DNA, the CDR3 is TGTGCCAGCAGTTACTCAGGGGCGAGCTCCTACAATGAGCAGTTCTTC.

DNA of the CDR3: TGTGCCAGCAGTTCCAAGACTAGCGGAGCCTACGAGCAGTACTTC. It codes for CASSSKTSGAYEQYF. The chain has TRBV6-6 and TRBJ2-7, with 9 positions matching TRBD2. The CDR3 runs 15 residues. The germline CDR1 and CDR2 sequences are MNHNY and SVGAGI (reference sequence). V gave up 4 bases and J gave up 2 bases; unmatched junction bases: 6.

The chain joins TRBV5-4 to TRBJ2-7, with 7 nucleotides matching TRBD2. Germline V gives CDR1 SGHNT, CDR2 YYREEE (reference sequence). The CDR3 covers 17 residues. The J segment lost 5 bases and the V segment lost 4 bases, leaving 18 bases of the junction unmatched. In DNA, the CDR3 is TGTGCCAGCAGCACAACCCCGGGTGGGAGGGCCTTCAACGAGCAGTACTTC. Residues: CASSTTPGGRAFNEQYF.

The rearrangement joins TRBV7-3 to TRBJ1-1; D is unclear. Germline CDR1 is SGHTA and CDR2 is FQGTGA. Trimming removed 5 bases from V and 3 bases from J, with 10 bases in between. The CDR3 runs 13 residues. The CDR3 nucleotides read TGTGCCAGCAGCGCTGGGCGGGACACTGAAGCTTTCTTT. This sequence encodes CASSAGRDTEAFF.

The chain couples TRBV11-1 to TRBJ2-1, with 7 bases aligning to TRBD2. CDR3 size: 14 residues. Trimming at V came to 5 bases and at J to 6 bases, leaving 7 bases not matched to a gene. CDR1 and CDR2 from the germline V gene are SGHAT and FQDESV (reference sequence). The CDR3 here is CASSPPGLGNEQFF. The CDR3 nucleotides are TGTGCCAGCAGCCCCCCAGGACTAGGCAATGAGCAGTTCTTC.

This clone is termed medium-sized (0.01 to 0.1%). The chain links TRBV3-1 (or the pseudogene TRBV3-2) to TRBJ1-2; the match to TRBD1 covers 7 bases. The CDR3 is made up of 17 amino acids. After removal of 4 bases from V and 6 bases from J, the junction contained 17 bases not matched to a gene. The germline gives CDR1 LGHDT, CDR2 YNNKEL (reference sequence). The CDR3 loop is CASSLGMTGNPQDGYTF. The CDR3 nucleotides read TGTGCCAGCAGCCTGGGTATGACAGGGAACCCTCAAGATGGCTACACCTTC.

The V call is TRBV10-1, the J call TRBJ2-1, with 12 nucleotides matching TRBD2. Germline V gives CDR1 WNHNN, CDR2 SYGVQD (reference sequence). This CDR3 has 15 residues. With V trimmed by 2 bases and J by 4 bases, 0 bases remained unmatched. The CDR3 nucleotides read TGCGCCAGCAGTGAGACTAGCGGGAGGTACAATGAGCAGTTCTTC. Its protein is CASSETSGRYNEQFF.

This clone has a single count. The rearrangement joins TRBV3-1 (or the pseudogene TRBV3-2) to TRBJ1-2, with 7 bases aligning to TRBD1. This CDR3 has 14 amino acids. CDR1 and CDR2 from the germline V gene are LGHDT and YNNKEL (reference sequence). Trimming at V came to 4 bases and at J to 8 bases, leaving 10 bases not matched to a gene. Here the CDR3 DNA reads TGTGCCAGCAGCCCCTTCGGACAGGTCTCCGGCTACACCTTC. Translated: CASSPFGQVSGYTF.

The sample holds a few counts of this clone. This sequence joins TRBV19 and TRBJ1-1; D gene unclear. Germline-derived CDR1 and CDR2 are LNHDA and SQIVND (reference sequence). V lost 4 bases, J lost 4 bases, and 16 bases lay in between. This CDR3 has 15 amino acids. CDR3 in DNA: TGTGCCAGTAGTACGCGAAACTCCCAGCGCACTGAAGCTTTCTTT. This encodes CASSTRNSQRTEAFF.

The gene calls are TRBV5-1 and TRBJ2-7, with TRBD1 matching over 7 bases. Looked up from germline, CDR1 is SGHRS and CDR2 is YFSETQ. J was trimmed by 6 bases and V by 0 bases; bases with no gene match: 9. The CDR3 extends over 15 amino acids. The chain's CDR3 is CASSLGRNRGGEQYF. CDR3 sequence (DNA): TGCGCCAGCAGCTTGGGTAGAAACAGGGGCGGCGAGCAGTACTTC.

This CDR3 is CASSRQGVNTGELFF. The CDR3, as DNA: TGTGCCAGCAGCAGACAGGGCGTGAACACCGGGGAGCTGTTTTTT. V and J are TRBV13 and TRBJ2-2, with 7 bases that match TRBD1. This CDR3 contains 15 residues. J gave up 1 base and V 5 bases, and 4 bases lay outside the gene matches. The germline V gene encodes CDR1 PRHDT and CDR2 FYEKMQ (reference sequence).

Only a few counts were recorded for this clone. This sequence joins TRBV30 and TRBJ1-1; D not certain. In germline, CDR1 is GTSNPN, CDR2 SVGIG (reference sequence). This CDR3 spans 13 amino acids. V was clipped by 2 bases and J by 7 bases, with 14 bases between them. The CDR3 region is CAWSRGLRGEAFF. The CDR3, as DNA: TGTGCCTGGAGTAGAGGTCTCCGGGGTGAAGCTTTCTTT.

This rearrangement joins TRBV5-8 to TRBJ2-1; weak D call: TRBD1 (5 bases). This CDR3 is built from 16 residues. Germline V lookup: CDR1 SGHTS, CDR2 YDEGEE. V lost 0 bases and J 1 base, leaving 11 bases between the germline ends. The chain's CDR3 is CASSLGTPYSYNEQFF. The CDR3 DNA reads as TGTGCCAGCAGCTTGGGGACACCCTATTCCTACAATGAGCAGTTCTTC. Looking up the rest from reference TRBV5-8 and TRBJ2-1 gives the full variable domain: EAGVTQSPTHLIKTRGQQATLRCSPISGHTSVYWYQQALGLGLQFLLWYDEGEERNRGNFPPRFSGRQFPNYSSELNVNALELEDSALYLCASSLGTPYSYNEQFFGPGTRLTVL.

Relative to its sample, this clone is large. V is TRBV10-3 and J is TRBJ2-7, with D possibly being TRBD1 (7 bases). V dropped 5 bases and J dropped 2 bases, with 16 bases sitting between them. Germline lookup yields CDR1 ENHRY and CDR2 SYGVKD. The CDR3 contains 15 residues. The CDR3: CAISSAGQSAYEQYF. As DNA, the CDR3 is TGTGCCATCAGTTCCGCGGGACAGTCAGCCTACGAGCAGTACTTC.

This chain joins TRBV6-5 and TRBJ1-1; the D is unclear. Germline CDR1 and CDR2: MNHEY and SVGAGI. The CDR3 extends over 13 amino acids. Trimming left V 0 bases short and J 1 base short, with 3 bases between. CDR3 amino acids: CASSYSRNTEAFF. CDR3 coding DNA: TGTGCCAGCAGTTACTCGAGGAACACTGAAGCTTTCTTT.

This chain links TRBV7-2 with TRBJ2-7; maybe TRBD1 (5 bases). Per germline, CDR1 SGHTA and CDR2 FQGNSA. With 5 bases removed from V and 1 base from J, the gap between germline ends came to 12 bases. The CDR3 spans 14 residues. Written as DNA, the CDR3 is TGTGCCAGCAGCGAAACGACAGCTTCCTACGAGCAGTACTTC. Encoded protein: CASSETTASYEQYF.

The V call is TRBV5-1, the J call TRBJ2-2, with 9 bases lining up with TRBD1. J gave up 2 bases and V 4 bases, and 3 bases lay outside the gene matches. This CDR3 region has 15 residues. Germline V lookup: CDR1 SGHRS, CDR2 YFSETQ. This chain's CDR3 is CASSRTGDNTGELFF. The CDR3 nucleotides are TGCGCCAGCAGCCGGACAGGGGATAACACCGGGGAGCTGTTTTTT.

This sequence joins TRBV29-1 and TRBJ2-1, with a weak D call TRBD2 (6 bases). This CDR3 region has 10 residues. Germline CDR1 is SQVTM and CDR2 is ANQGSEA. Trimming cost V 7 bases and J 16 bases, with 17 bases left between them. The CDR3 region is CSAGDSRKFF. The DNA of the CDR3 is TGCAGCGCGGGGGACTCTCGGAAATTCTTC.

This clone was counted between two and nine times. This CDR3 is CASSRDEGSNQPQHF. Written as DNA, the CDR3 is TGTGCCAGCAGTCGCGACGAGGGTAGCAATCAGCCCCAGCATTTT. V usage is TRBV6-6 and J usage is TRBJ1-5; the D is unclear. There are 15 residues in the CDR3. Germline V lookup: CDR1 MNHNY, CDR2 SVGAGI (reference sequence). Trimming shortened V by 5 bases and J by 0 bases, and 11 bases separated the two germline ends.

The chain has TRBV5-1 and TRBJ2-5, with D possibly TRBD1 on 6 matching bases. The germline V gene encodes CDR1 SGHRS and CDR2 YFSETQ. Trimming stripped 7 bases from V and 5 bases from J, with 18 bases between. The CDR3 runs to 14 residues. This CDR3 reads CASHLGAGEETQYF. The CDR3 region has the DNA TGCGCCAGCCACCTGGGGGCAGGCGAGGAGACCCAGTACTTC.

CDR3 region: CALFRGGYGYTF. CDR3 DNA sequence: TGTGCCTTATTTCGGGGGGGCTATGGCTACACCTTC. This chain connects TRBV30 to TRBJ1-2; D is possibly TRBD1 (5 bases). Trimming left V 7 bases short and J 4 bases short, with 13 bases between. The germline V gene encodes CDR1 GTSNPN and CDR2 SVGIG (reference sequence). CDR3 size: 12 residues.

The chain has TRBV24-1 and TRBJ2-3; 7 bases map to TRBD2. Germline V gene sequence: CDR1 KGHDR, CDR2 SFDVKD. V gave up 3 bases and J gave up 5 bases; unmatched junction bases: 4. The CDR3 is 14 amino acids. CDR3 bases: TGTGCCACCAGTGATGGCGGGAGTATAGATACGCAGTATTTT. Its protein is CATSDGGSIDTQYF.

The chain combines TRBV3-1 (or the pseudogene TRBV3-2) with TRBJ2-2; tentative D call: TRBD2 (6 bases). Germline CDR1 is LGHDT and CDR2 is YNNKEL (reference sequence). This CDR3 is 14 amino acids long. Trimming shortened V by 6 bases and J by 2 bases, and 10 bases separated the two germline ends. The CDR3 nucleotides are TGTGCCAGCAGTCCCGGGGGTAACACCGGGGAGCTGTTTTTT. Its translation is CASSPGGNTGELFF.

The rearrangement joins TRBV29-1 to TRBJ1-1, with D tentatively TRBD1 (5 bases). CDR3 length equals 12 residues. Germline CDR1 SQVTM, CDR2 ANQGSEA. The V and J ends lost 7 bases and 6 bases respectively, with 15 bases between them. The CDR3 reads CSARGADPEAFF. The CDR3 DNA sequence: TGCAGCGCTCGCGGGGCGGACCCTGAAGCTTTCTTT.

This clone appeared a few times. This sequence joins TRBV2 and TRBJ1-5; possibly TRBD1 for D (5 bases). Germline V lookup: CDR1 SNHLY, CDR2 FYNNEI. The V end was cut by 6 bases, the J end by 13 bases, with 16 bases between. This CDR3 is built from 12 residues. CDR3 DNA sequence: TGTGCCAGCAGGGATTCGACAGCTATACAGCATTTT. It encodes CASRDSTAIQHF.